Detailed here is one T cell receptor beta chain. Its antigen is not identified. With a much larger clone just one base away, this may be a read error. Looked up from germline, CDR1 is SGHVS and CDR2 is FNYEAQ. Losses at the gene ends were 5 bases for V and 2 bases for J; bases not matched to a gene: 9. The CDR3 contains 16 residues. These data are taken from a study of T cell repertoires in cytomegalovirus infection. At the level of the study: Peptides in the study included HLA-C-restricted and HLA-B-restricted CMV epitopes. A matching HLA type, together with CMV infection, was signaled by public TCR beta signatures.

Via MiXCR, TCRdb re-called the reads, giving one row per CDR3 protein. Altogether roughly 340,000 distinct CDR3 sequences are present, just under 30% being singletons, with the ten largest covering around 20%. The material sequenced was cultured PBMCs, taken from culture after CMV antigen stimulation. This receptor was obtained from a human donor in good health (CMV status not recorded). Some clones in this sample may be carry-over from other donors' samples. J is TRBJ1-5 and V is TRBV7-6; 7 nucleotides agree with TRBD1. The CDR3 DNA reads TGTGCCAGCAGCCCCAGGGGGACGGGGGGCAATCAGCCCCAGCATTTT. It translates to CASSPRGTGGNQPQHF.